Listed below are T cell receptor beta chains from one sample, sequenced in a study of T cells expressing NK-cell markers. TCRdb reprocessed the 5' RACE reads, keeping one entry per CDR3 protein, no DNA. The sample totals 250,000 or so distinct CDR3 sequences; its top ten clones hold 4.2%. The specimen was blood T cells: a sorted CD56 or NKG2C T cell subset, CD4+ or CD8+ T cells, or bulk PBMC T cells (not recorded which). The origin of the receptors is a woman aged 18-69 years in good health. Both conserved end residues are part of each CDR3. The order of the fields is V gene, J gene, CDR3 protein.

TRBV27	TRBJ1-1	CASSLGTVSAGNTEAFF
TRBV7-9	TRBJ1-5	CASSLSVGPQHF
TRBV12-3/TRBV12-4	TRBJ2-5	CASSLGTSGGAELYF
TRBV12-3/TRBV12-4	TRBJ2-7	CASTTGGLRAEQYF
TRBV9	TRBJ1-2	CASSVPETGGYGYTF
TRBV2	TRBJ1-6	CASRRQGPRGSPLHF
TRBV5-6	TRBJ2-7	CASRLRTQPKASEQYF
TRBV20-1	TRBJ2-3	CSAPARTGRGRDTQYF
TRBV29-1	TRBJ2-1	CSVDRGGEQFF
TRBV5-1	TRBJ2-5	CASSFTATVLETQYF
TRBV6-1	TRBJ2-5	CASVPGLGETQYF
TRBV29-1	TRBJ2-3	CSVTSRDDGTDTQYF
TRBV12-3/TRBV12-4	TRBJ2-1	CASSALAGWDHEQFF
TRBV20-1	TRBJ2-7	CSARREAYEQYF
TRBV9	TRBJ2-5	CASSVGSGGEETQYF
TRBV7-2	TRBJ2-7	CASSLRGFMAYEQYF
TRBV11-2	TRBJ2-6	CASSSGGGGANVLTF
TRBV7-3	TRBJ2-2	CASSPQGALGTGELFF
TRBV5-4	TRBJ2-3	CASSSGQVQQSDTQYF
TRBV6-1	TRBJ1-6	CASSPDRVWSPLHF
TRBV12-3/TRBV12-4	TRBJ1-2	CASSLRDRLLDTF
TRBV5-1	TRBJ2-2	CASKSQPSNTGELFF
TRBV18	TRBJ2-4	CASSPPGQANIQYF
TRBV19	TRBJ2-5	CASRGIGGGETQYF
TRBV5-6	TRBJ1-1	CASSLSTLNTEAFF
TRBV19	TRBJ2-7	CASSGSSGTYEQYF
TRBV20-1	TRBJ2-1	CSARDISPTGGNEQFF
TRBV2	TRBJ1-1	CASSLDRGVYTEAFF
TRBV20-1	TRBJ2-1	CSAKLREGRYNEQFF
TRBV10-3	TRBJ2-1	CAISGTSGGDEQFF
TRBV12-3/TRBV12-4	TRBJ1-2	CASSRQGDYGYTF
TRBV20-1	TRBJ1-1	CSAQRTRGRFAFF
TRBV18	TRBJ2-5	CASSSRLAEYQETQYF
TRBV20-1	TRBJ1-4	CSASGGGAGEKLFF
TRBV20-1	TRBJ2-7	CSAPTSGRAYEQYF
TRBV5-8	TRBJ2-3	CASSPRTHTDTQYF
TRBV20-1	TRBJ2-1	CSARDRGSGEYNEQFF
TRBV30	TRBJ2-1	CAWQRDHYNEQFF
TRBV12-3/TRBV12-4	TRBJ1-1	CASNKGTEAFF
TRBV6-8	TRBJ2-1	CASSPKAGTSGSDEQFF
TRBV18	TRBJ2-7	CASSSGRRAYEQYF
TRBV28	TRBJ2-7	CASSSPGQGALEQYF
TRBV18	TRBJ2-1	CASSPSSNSGNNEQFF
TRBV30	TRBJ2-2	CAWSVQARNTGELFF
TRBV28	TRBJ2-1	CASSLEVPNEQFF
TRBV7-2	TRBJ2-5	CASSPTGAYQETQYF
TRBV5-4	TRBJ2-4	CASSWDGAKNIQYF
TRBV6-2/TRBV6-3	TRBJ1-1	CASSYPADRGNTEAFF